These 21 T cell receptor beta chains came from one sample sequenced in a study of T cell changes during pregnancy in multiple sclerosis. The assay was immunoSEQ multiplex PCR, and TCRdb's table has in-frame clones only and misses some. The sample has about 31,000 clones; about 88% are singletons. Source: CD8+ T cells from peripheral blood mononuclear cells, taken in the second trimester of pregnancy. All receptors come from a female donor with multiple sclerosis, enrolled in a pregnancy study.

The chain couples TRBV7-6 to TRBJ2-5; D might be TRBD1 (6 bases). In germline, CDR1 is SGHVS, CDR2 FNYEAQ. The V and J ends lost 5 bases and 1 base respectively, with 11 bases between them. The CDR3 sequence is 14 residues long. In DNA, the CDR3 is TGTGCCAGCAGCGTCCAGGGGAGCCAAGAGACCCAGTACTTC. Protein sequence: CASSVQGSQETQYF.

This chain links TRBV5-1 with TRBJ2-1; 8 bases agree with TRBD2. The CDR3 has 16 residues. V was clipped by 4 bases and J by 2 bases; unmatched bases: 8. Germline CDR1 and CDR2: SGHRS and YFSETQ. The CDR3 loop is CASSPIGGATYNEQFF. The CDR3 nucleotides read TGCGCCAGCAGCCCGATCGGGGGGGCGACCTACAATGAGCAGTTCTTC.

This sequence joins TRBV19 and TRBJ2-3; D is unresolved. V dropped 3 bases and J dropped 2 bases, with 9 bases sitting between them. The V gene's germline CDR1 is LNHDA and CDR2 SQIVND (reference sequence). This CDR3 contains 14 residues. CDR3 protein: CASSINLDTDTQYF. The DNA for the CDR3 is TGTGCCAGTAGTATTAACCTAGACACAGATACGCAGTATTTT.

The chain uses TRBV7-2 and TRBJ2-5; 8 positions match TRBD2. The CDR3 runs 15 residues. Trimming removed 5 bases from V and 5 bases from J; junction bases left unmatched: 10. Germline CDR1 and CDR2: SGHTA and FQGNSA. CDR3 in amino acids: CASSRVPGLDETQYF. In DNA, the CDR3 is TGTGCCAGCAGCCGGGTTCCGGGACTAGATGAGACCCAGTACTTC. Based on the CDR3 plus reference TRBV7-2 and TRBJ2-5, the full variable domain is GAGVSQSPSNKVTEKGKDVELRCDPISGHTALYWYRQSLGQGLEFLIYFQGNSAPDKSGLPSDRFSAERTGGSVSTLTIQRTQQEDSAVYLCASSRVPGLDETQYFGPGTRLLVL.

The rearrangement uses TRBV4-1 and TRBJ2-7; D is undetermined. V shed 3 bases and J shed 2 bases, with 14 bases lying between them. The CDR3 has 15 residues. Germline CDR1 MGHRA, CDR2 YSYEKL. CDR3 in amino acids: CASSQEPGLPYEQYF. The DNA for the CDR3 is TGCGCCAGCAGCCAGGAACCGGGTTTGCCCTACGAGCAGTACTTC.

The chain recombines TRBV5-6 with TRBJ1-4, with D perhaps TRBD1 (5 bases). Trimming took 1 base from V and 6 from J, leaving 10 bases between them. Germline CDR1 is SGHDT and CDR2 is YYEEEE. The CDR3 length is 14 residues. The CDR3 protein is CASSLYPGDEKLFF. CDR3 nucleotide sequence: TGTGCCAGCAGCTTGTACCCGGGGGATGAAAAACTGTTTTTT.

The rearrangement links TRBV27 to TRBJ2-1; possible D gene TRBD1, 6 bases. Germline assignment: CDR1 MNHEY and CDR2 SMNVEV (reference sequence). Trimming removed 5 bases at V and 3 bases at J, with 20 bases between. CDR3 length: 17 amino acids. The DNA for the CDR3 is TGTGCCAGCAGTGGGAAAAACAGGGAGTTTTTCTACAATGAGCAGTTCTTC. It translates to CASSGKNREFFYNEQFF.

CDR3 residues: CASSLGSGRSEQFF. Written as DNA, the CDR3 is TGTGCCAGCAGCTTAGGTAGCGGGAGATCTGAGCAGTTCTTC. This rearrangement joins TRBV7-3 to TRBJ2-1, with TRBD2 matching 9 bases. The V gene end was trimmed by 2 bases and the J gene end by 9 bases; junction bases not matched to a gene: 5. Per the germline V gene, CDR1 is SGHTA and CDR2 is FQGTGA. CDR3 size: 14 residues. The variable domain in full, completed from reference TRBV7-3 and TRBJ2-1, reads GAGVSQTPSNKVTEKGKYVELRCDPISGHTALYWYRQSLGQGPEFLIYFQGTGAADDSGLPNDRFFAVRPEGSVSTLKIQRTERGDSAVYLCASSLGSGRSEQFFGPGTRLTVL.

The chain recombines TRBV29-1 with TRBJ2-5, with TRBD2 matching 8 bases. The germline V gene encodes CDR1 SQVTM and CDR2 ANQGSEA. V trimming: 1 base; J trimming: 0 bases; junction bases outside the gene matches: 4. The CDR3 totals 15 residues. Here the CDR3 reads CSVEALADDQETQYF. The CDR3, as DNA: TGCAGCGTTGAAGCACTAGCGGATGACCAAGAGACCCAGTACTTC.

The chain carries TRBV2 and TRBJ2-3; possible D gene TRBD2, 5 bases. The length of the CDR3 is 14 residues. Trimming left V 3 bases short and J 4 bases short, with 11 bases between. Germline loops: CDR1 SNHLY, CDR2 FYNNEI. As DNA, the CDR3 is TGTGCCAGCAGTGAGTGGAGGCCCCCAGATACGCAGTATTTT. Encoded protein: CASSEWRPPDTQYF.

The chain joins TRBV4-3 to TRBJ2-1; D is ambiguous. Germline V gene sequence: CDR1 LGHNA, CDR2 YSLEER. This CDR3 region has 16 residues. The V end lost 0 bases, the J end lost 2 bases, and 11 bases lay between the germline ends. Here the CDR3 DNA reads TGCGCCAGCAGCCAAGATATGGTTTCTACCTACAATGAGCAGTTCTTC. This codes for CASSQDMVSTYNEQFF.

The J gene is TRBJ1-2, the V gene TRBV6-6; 7 bases agree with TRBD1. The germline V gene has CDR1 MNHNY and CDR2 SVGAGI (reference sequence). This CDR3 region has 15 residues. V dropped 0 bases and J dropped 6; count of bases not matched to a gene: 7. CDR3 loop: CASSYSSTGSHGYTF. The CDR3, as DNA: TGTGCCAGCAGTTACTCCTCGACAGGGAGCCATGGCTACACCTTC.

The gene calls are TRBV7-9 and TRBJ2-1; 8 nucleotides line up with TRBD2. CDR1 is SEHNR and CDR2 is FQNEAQ in the germline V gene (reference sequence). This CDR3 spans 15 amino acids. V dropped 4 bases and J dropped 8; count of bases not matched to a gene: 10. The CDR3 DNA reads TGTGCCAGCAGCTCTTCCGGGACTAGTACAGATGAGCAGTTCTTC. Translation gives CASSSSGTSTDEQFF.

This sequence joins TRBV7-3 and TRBJ2-1; D is uncertain. Germline CDR1 SGHTA, CDR2 FQGTGA. The CDR3 length is 13 residues. V was shortened by 5 bases and J by 0 bases, with 5 bases between the two germline ends. CDR3 sequence: CASSESSYNEQFF. The CDR3 DNA follows: TGTGCCAGCAGCGAGAGCTCCTACAATGAGCAGTTCTTC.

The gene calls are TRBV11-2 and TRBJ1-4; tentatively, D is TRBD1 (6 bases). This CDR3 comprises 14 residues. The V gene lost 3 bases and the J gene lost 6 bases, with 11 bases spanning the gap. Germline assignment: CDR1 SGHAT and CDR2 FQNNGV. The CDR3 sequence is CASSLGTLDEKLFF. The CDR3 DNA sequence: TGTGCCAGCAGCTTGGGGACATTGGATGAAAAACTGTTTTTT.

This chain links TRBV9 with TRBJ1-1; no clear D. Trimming took 0 bases from V and 4 from J, leaving 10 bases between them. The CDR3 covers 14 residues. Germline V lookup: CDR1 SGDLS, CDR2 YYNGEE. The CDR3 loop is CASSVAAAGTEAFF. CDR3 nucleotides: TGTGCCAGCAGCGTAGCCGCGGCGGGCACTGAAGCTTTCTTT.

V and J are TRBV12-5 and TRBJ1-1; 7 nucleotides align to TRBD1. This CDR3 is 15 amino acids long. CDR1 is LGHNT and CDR2 is FRNRAP in the germline V gene. The trim removed 0 bases at V and 5 bases at J, leaving 6 bases unmatched. The DNA of the CDR3 is TGTGCTAGTGGTTTGGTAAGGGACAGAAAGACTGAAGCTTTCTTT. Its protein product is CASGLVRDRKTEAFF.

J is TRBJ2-7 and V is TRBV7-9, with D uncertain. CDR1 SEHNR and CDR2 FQNEAQ come from the germline V gene (reference sequence). The CDR3 runs to 10 residues. Trimming took off 5 bases at V and 4 bases at J, with 3 bases between the two ends. In DNA form, the CDR3 reads TGTGCCAGCAGCCATTACGAGCAGTACTTC. Residues: CASSHYEQYF. The whole variable domain, filled in from reference TRBV7-9 and TRBJ2-7, reads DTGVSQNPRHKITKRGQNVTFRCDPISEHNRLYWYRQTLGQGPEFLTYFQNEAQLEKSRLLSDRFSAERPKGSFSTLEIQRTEQGDSAMYLCASSHYEQYFGPGTRLTVT.

This clone was observed once. Written as DNA, the CDR3 is TGCGCCAGCAGCCAAACCCCGGGACAGAGGGACTCTGGAAACACCATATATTTT. This translates into CASSQTPGQRDSGNTIYF. The chain combines TRBV4-1 with TRBJ1-3; TRBD1 agrees at 7 bases. Germline assignment: CDR1 MGHRA and CDR2 YSYEKL. The J segment lost 0 bases and the V segment lost 2 bases, leaving 10 bases of the junction unmatched. The CDR3 has 18 amino acids.

This chain uses TRBV27 with TRBJ2-7, with TRBD2 matching over 13 bases. V lost 5 bases and J lost 6; bases outside the gene matches: 4. The CDR3 spans 14 residues. Per the germline V gene, CDR1 is MNHEY and CDR2 is SMNVEV (reference sequence). The CDR3 nucleotides read TGTGCCAGCAGTCCAGGACTAGCGGGAGTCGAGCAGTACTTC. Its protein is CASSPGLAGVEQYF.

The chain combines TRBV4-1 with TRBJ1-5; TRBD1 matches at 11 bases. The junction had 6 bases not matched to a gene; V was cut back by 1 base and J by 4 bases. Germline loops: CDR1 MGHRA, CDR2 YSYEKL. The CDR3 spans 17 residues. This chain's CDR3 is CASSQAGTGGFNQPQHF. The CDR3 DNA reads TGCGCCAGCAGCCAAGCTGGGACAGGGGGTTTTAATCAGCCCCAGCATTTT.